The source of this T cell receptor beta chain is a study of cytomegalovirus exposure and HLA in healthy donors. Study-wide background: Roughly 80 million unique TCRs from HLA-typed donors made up an early data release. The study's findings and limits: Common viral pathogens (according to a later analysis) appeared linked to several of the most significant clusters.

This clone came up a few times. The target antigen is unknown. The CDR3 extends over 15 amino acids. Trimming removed 4 bases from V and 6 bases from J; junction bases left unmatched: 4. The germline CDR1 and CDR2 sequences are SGHNT and YYREEE (reference sequence). It was with 60 Vbeta and 13 Jbeta primers that the PCR ran. The table came from immunoSEQ multiplex PCR; TCRdb's copy has only in-frame clones and leaves some out. The sample carries roughly 150,000 clones, around 80% recorded once. Sequencing was done on a sample of PBMCs. This sequence was found in a man aged 18 to 29 in good health and CMV-seropositive. The V gene is TRBV5-4, the J gene TRBJ2-1; TRBD2 aligns across 13 bases. CDR3 bases: TGTGCCAGCAGCAGGACTAGCGGGAGCGTCAATGAGCAGTTCTTC. As protein: CASSRTSGSVNEQFF.